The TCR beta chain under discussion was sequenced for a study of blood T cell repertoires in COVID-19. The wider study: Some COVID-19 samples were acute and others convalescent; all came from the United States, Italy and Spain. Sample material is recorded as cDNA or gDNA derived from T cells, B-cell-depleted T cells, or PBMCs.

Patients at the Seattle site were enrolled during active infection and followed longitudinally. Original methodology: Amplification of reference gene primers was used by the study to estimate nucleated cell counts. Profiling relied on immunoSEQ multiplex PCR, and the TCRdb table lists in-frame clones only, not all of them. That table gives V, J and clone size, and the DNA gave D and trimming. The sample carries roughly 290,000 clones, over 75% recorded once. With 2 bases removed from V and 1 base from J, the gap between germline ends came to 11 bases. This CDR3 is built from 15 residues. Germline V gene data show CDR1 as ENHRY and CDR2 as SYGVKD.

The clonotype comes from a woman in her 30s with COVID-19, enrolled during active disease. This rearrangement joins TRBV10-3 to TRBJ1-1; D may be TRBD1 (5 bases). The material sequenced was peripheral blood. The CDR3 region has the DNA TGTGCCATCAGTGAGCGGGGGTCGGCGAACACTGAAGCTTTCTTT. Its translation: CAISERGSANTEAFF.